Each of the 4 T cell receptor beta chains below was sequenced from the same sample in a study of CD8+CD57+ T cells in acquired aplastic anemia. The patients chosen for sequencing had shown expansion of CD8+CD57+ cells (detected by flow cytometry). According to the study, genomic DNA was the template for TCR beta VDJ and CDR3 profiling. TCRdb reprocessed the reads with MiXCR, giving one entry per CDR3 protein. Of hundreds of thousands of distinct CDR3 sequences listed, 82% are singletons. The specimen sequenced was sorted CD4+, CD8+, or CD8+CD57+ T cells (not recorded which) from PBMCs. The receptors here all came from a human donor with aplastic anemia.

This sequence joins TRBV10-2 and TRBJ2-3; D is unresolved. Germline-derived CDR1 and CDR2 are WSHSY and SAAADI. This CDR3 has 15 residues. V was trimmed by 6 bases and J by 0 bases, leaving 13 bases between them. The CDR3 spells CASSLALGSTDTQYF. For the CDR3, the DNA is TGCGCCAGCAGCTTGGCCCTCGGTAGCACAGATACGCAGTATTTT.

The V gene is TRBV12-3 or TRBV12-4, the J gene TRBJ2-7; no reliable D call. The CDR3 is 13 residues long. Trimming pared 5 bases from V and 2 bases from J, leaving 10 bases between. CDR3 residues: CASSPRTTYEQYF. CDR3 coding DNA: TGTGCCAGCAGTCCCAGGACGACCTACGAGCAGTACTTC.

About this clonotype: One end of the junction is discordant with germline, which a read error may explain. V and J are TRBV7-9 and TRBJ1-5; the D is unclear. The CDR3 length is 14 residues. Germline values: CDR1 SEHNR, CDR2 FQNEAQ (reference sequence). CDR3 DNA: TGTGCCAGCAGCTTTCAAAGAAGCGGGGAGCCCCAGGAGTTT. It is translated as CASSFQRSGEPQEF.

As concerns this clonotype: The conserved final phenylalanine or tryptophan is absent from the CDR3, which likely points to a read error. Because the CDR3's place on the DNA is in doubt, the DNA is left out and the CDR3 is given as listed by TCRdb. The genes are TRBV9 and TRBJ2-3. Germline V gives CDR1 SGDLS, CDR2 YYNGEE. The CDR3 spans 12 residues, counting both ends. This chain's CDR3 is CASSVGSQSTDT.